This T cell receptor beta chain was sequenced during a study of Ad26.COV2.S vaccination and SARS-CoV-2 variants. As to treatment: 15 to 20 received Ad26.COV2.S at low or high dose, single or two shots; a few received placebo; per-sample allocation not given. It was on day 63 after the first vaccine or placebo injection that samples were taken. What was given as vaccine was an Ad26 vector encoding Wuhan-strain SARS-CoV-2 spike. Produced via immunoSEQ multiplex PCR; TCRdb's table is partial and in-frame only. The sample shows approximately 480,000 clones, around nine tenths of them seen only once. This CDR3 is 19 amino acids long. V was pared by 1 base and J by 2 bases, with 13 bases of the junction left unmatched. Germline values: CDR1 MDHEN, CDR2 SYDVKM.

The sample here was peripheral blood, taken in a trial of Ad26.COV2.S vaccine versus placebo. The sequence derives from a person aged 18-65 years who received the Ad26.COV2.S COVID-19 vaccine or a placebo. This chain connects TRBV28 to TRBJ1-4, with 7 bases fitting TRBD1. CDR3 coding DNA: TGTGCCAGCAGTTTATCCCAGGGGGTCATAACAACCACTAATGAAAAACTGTTTTTT. Translating it yields CASSLSQGVITTTNEKLFF. The complete variable domain, with remaining parts taken from reference TRBV28 and TRBJ1-4, reads DVKVTQSSRYLVKRTGEKVFLECVQDMDHENMFWYRQDPGLGLRLIYFSYDVKMKEKGDIPEGYSVSREKKERFSLILESASTNQTSMYLCASSLSQGVITTTNEKLFFGSGTQLSVL.